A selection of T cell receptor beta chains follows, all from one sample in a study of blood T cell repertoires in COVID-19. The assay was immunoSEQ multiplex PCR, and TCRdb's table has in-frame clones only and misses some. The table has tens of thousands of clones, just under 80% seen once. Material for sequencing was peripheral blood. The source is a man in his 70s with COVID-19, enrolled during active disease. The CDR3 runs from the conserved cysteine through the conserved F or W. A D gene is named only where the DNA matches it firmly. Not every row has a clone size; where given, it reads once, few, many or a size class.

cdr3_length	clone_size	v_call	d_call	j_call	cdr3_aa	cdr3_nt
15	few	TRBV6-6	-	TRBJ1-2	CASSYSRRAVNGYTF	TGTGCCAGCAGTTACTCGCGCAGGGCAGTGAATGGCTACACCTTC
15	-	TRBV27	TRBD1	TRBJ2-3	CASSRTGDSTDTQYF	TGTGCCAGCAGCCGGACAGGGGATAGCACAGATACGCAGTATTTT
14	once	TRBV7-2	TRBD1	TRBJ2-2	CASSVRTGAGELFF	TGTGCCAGCAGCGTCCGGACAGGAGCCGGGGAGCTGTTTTTT
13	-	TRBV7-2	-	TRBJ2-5	CASSKADQETQYF	TGTGCCAGCAGCAAGGCGGACCAAGAGACCCAGTACTTC
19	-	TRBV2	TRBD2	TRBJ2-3	CASTGLAGTHHLLTDTQYF	TGTGCCAGCACCGGACTAGCGGGGACGCATCATCTTCTCACAGATACGCAGTATTTT
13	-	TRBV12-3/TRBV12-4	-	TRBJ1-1	CASSLGGHTEAFF	TGTGCCAGCAGTTTAGGGGGCCACACTGAAGCTTTCTTT
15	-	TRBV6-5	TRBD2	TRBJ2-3	CASSPGTTYTDTQYF	TGTGCCAGCAGTCCCGGGACTACCTACACAGATACGCAGTATTTT
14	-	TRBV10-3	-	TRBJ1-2	CAISRQPPNYGYTF	TGTGCCATCAGTCGACAGCCTCCTAACTATGGCTACACCTTC
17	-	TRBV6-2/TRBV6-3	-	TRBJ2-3	CASSYSTRGSGPDTQYF	TGTGCCAGCAGTTACTCAACTCGGGGGAGCGGGCCAGATACGCAGTATTTT
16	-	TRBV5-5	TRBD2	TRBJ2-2	CASSSPGAGGTGELFF	TGTGCCAGCAGCTCTCCGGGAGCCGGGGGGACCGGGGAGCTGTTTTTT
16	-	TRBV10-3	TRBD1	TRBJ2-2	CATMQRDRDRAGELFF	TGTGCCACCATGCAAAGGGACAGGGACCGGGCCGGGGAGCTGTTTTTT
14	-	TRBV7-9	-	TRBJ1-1	CASSLTAGDTEAFF	TGTGCCAGCAGCTTAACTGCGGGGGATACTGAAGCTTTCTTT
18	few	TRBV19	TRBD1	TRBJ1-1	CASSGGFARTGKNTEAFF	TGTGCCAGTAGTGGGGGTTTTGCTCGGACAGGGAAAAACACTGAAGCTTTCTTT
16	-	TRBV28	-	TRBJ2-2	CASSLGRGGNTGELFF	TGTGCCAGCAGTTTGGGGCGAGGGGGGAACACCGGGGAGCTGTTTTTT
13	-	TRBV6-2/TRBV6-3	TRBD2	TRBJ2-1	CASSYALAGGQFF	TGTGCCAGCAGTTACGCTTTGGCGGGAGGGCAGTTCTTC
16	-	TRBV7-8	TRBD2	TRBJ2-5	CASSFPRTSGRETQYF	TGTGCCAGCAGCTTCCCCCGGACTAGCGGGAGAGAGACCCAGTACTTC
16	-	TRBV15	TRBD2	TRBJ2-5	CATSRDWRGGQETQYF	TGTGCCACCAGCAGAGATTGGCGGGGGGGCCAAGAGACCCAGTACTTC
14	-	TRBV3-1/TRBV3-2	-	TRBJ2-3	CASSQTGMSDTQYF	TGTGCCAGCAGCCAAACCGGGATGTCAGATACGCAGTATTTT
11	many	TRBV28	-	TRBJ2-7	CASGRAYEQYF	TGTGCCAGCGGCCGGGCCTACGAGCAGTACTTC
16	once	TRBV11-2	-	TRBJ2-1	CASSPTGTLMRNEQFF	TGTGCCAGCAGTCCAACTGGCACACTGATGCGGAATGAGCAGTTCTTC
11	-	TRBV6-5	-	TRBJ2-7	CASSSVYEQYF	TGTGCCAGCAGTTCCGTCTACGAGCAGTACTTC
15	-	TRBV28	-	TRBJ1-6	CASIRTSSYNSPLHF	TGTGCCAGCATTCGGACTAGCTCCTATAATTCACCCCTCCACTTT
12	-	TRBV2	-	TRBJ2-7	CASATSSYEQYF	TGTGCCAGCGCGACTAGCTCCTACGAGCAGTACTTC
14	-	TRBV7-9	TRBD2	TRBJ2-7	CASSEAGGAEEQYF	TGTGCCAGCAGCGAGGCGGGGGGGGCGGAAGAGCAGTACTTC
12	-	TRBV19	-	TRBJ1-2	CASSIEDYGYTF	TGTGCCAGTAGTATCGAGGACTATGGCTACACCTTC